This T cell receptor (beta chain) comes out of a study of T cell repertoires in cytomegalovirus infection. Looking at the study overall: Carrying CMV and the relevant HLA type showed in public TCR beta signatures. Study-level points and caveats: The ex vivo response was dominated by HLA-C-restricted CMV-specific TCR beta clonotypes.

This clonotype was detected a few times. Its antigen is still unknown. The CDR3 covers 16 residues. Germline V lookup: CDR1 SGHAT, CDR2 FQNNGV. V was clipped by 4 bases and J by 0 bases, with 13 bases between them. TCRdb fed the reads into MiXCR, producing one record per CDR3 protein. In the table there are 900,000 to 950,000 distinct CDR3 sequences, roughly 31% of which are singletons. The gene calls are TRBV11-2 and TRBJ2-1; tentative D call: TRBD1 (6 bases). The sequencing here drew on cultured CD8+ T cells from PBMCs, taken from culture after CMV antigen stimulation. This TCR was recovered from a human donor in good health (CMV status not recorded). Some clones in this sample may be carry-over from other donors' samples. CDR3 DNA sequence: TGTGCCAGCAGCTCCAACAGGGTGAGCTCCTACAATGAGCAGTTCTTC. This codes for CASSSNRVSSYNEQFF.